The entry that follows covers one T cell receptor (beta chain) sequence. This specimen belongs to a study of blood T cell repertoires in COVID-19. Looking at the study overall: In each case, the material was cDNA or gDNA derived from T cells, B-cell-depleted T cells, or PBMCs.

The trim removed 7 bases at V and 0 bases at J, leaving 10 bases unmatched. CDR3 length equals 17 residues. CDR1 LNHDA and CDR2 SQIVND come from the germline V gene (reference sequence). Using immunoSEQ multiplex PCR, the repertoire was profiled, and TCRdb retains in-frame clones only, with some absent. This table holds around 24,000 clones, over 70% found once. The chain uses TRBV19 and TRBJ2-2, with 8 bases that match TRBD2. This receptor was identified in a man aged 45 to 65 with active or convalescent COVID-19. The source material was peripheral blood. The CDR3, as DNA: TGTGCCAGTACCAGTATAGCGGGAATCGCGAACACCGGGGAGCTGTTTTTT. As protein: CASTSIAGIANTGELFF.